The clone carrying this T cell receptor beta chain has more than one count but fewer than ten. The CDR3 is 18 amino acids. Germline trimming cut 1 base from V and 0 bases from J; bases unmatched to any gene: 12. Germline V CDR1 and CDR2: SGHRS, YFSETQ. As for treatment: oral pan-JAK inhibitor, 5-10 mg twice daily. Lesional scalp punch biopsies and peripheral blood came from alopecia areata patients. The data originate from a study of CD8+ T cells in alopecia areata. Sequencing used cDNA as its template, made by extracting RNA and reverse transcribing it. Generated by immunoSEQ multiplex PCR, the TCRdb table keeps only in-frame clones and is missing some. Here the sample spans about 180,000 clones, roughly 53% being singletons.

The chain employs TRBV5-1 and TRBJ2-7, with 8 bases lining up with TRBD1. The sample in question was CD8+ T cells sorted from blood, obtained at week 24, from a patient treated with tofacitinib. This TCR was recovered from a human donor with alopecia areata. The CDR3, as DNA: TGCGCCAGCAGCTTGCGATCAATGGACAGGGCAAGCTCCTACGAGCAGTACTTC. Translating it yields CASSLRSMDRASSYEQYF.